This is a list of T cell receptor beta chains from one sample in a study of tumor-infiltrating lymphocytes in primary liver carcinoma. From the multiplex PCR reads, TCRdb called clonotypes with MiXCR, one entry per CDR3 protein. The sample carries about 310,000 distinct CDR3 sequences, 58% recorded once. What was sequenced was peripheral blood. The receptors come from a woman aged 25 to 39 with primary liver carcinoma and hepatitis B virus infection. CDR3s include the opening cysteine and the closing phenylalanine or tryptophan. Each record gives: clone size, V gene, J gene, D gene, CDR3 protein, CDR3 DNA. D genes are given only for firm matches. Where a row states a size, it is once, few, many or the class of an expanded clone; other rows omit it.

clone_size: -
v_call: TRBV6-2/TRBV6-3
j_call: TRBJ2-1
d_call: -
cdr3_aa: CASRLANGNEQFF
cdr3_nt: TGTGCCAGCAGACTAGCTAATGGCAATGAGCAGTTCTTC

clone_size: -
v_call: TRBV11-2
j_call: TRBJ2-1
d_call: TRBD2
cdr3_aa: CASRRTSGRAYNEQLF
cdr3_nt: TGTGCCAGCAGAAGGACTAGCGGGAGGGCCTACAATGAGCAGCTCTTT

clone_size: -
v_call: TRBV11-2
j_call: TRBJ2-3
d_call: -
cdr3_aa: CASSRTAMTDTQYF
cdr3_nt: TGTGCCAGCAGCCGGACGGCTATGACAGATACGCAGTATTTT

clone_size: few
v_call: TRBV10-3
j_call: TRBJ2-3
d_call: TRBD1
cdr3_aa: CAISEPGTGADTQYF
cdr3_nt: TGTGCCATCAGTGAACCCGGGACAGGGGCCGATACGCAGTATTTT

clone_size: few
v_call: TRBV10-2
j_call: TRBJ2-7
d_call: -
cdr3_aa: CASSRTHSRVGEQYF
cdr3_nt: TGCGCCAGCAGTCGGACCCACTCGAGGGTGGGCGAGCAGTACTTC

clone_size: -
v_call: TRBV12-3/TRBV12-4
j_call: TRBJ1-4
d_call: TRBD1
cdr3_aa: CARSTGTGGLEKLFF
cdr3_nt: TGTGCCAGAAGCACCGGGACAGGGGGACTGGAAAAACTGTTTTTT

clone_size: -
v_call: TRBV24-1
j_call: TRBJ2-3
d_call: TRBD2
cdr3_aa: CATSDPSGKCTDTQYF
cdr3_nt: TGTGCCACCAGTGACCCGAGCGGGAAATGCACAGATACGCAGTATTTT

clone_size: -
v_call: TRBV6-4
j_call: TRBJ2-1
d_call: -
cdr3_aa: CASSDPSEDRQFF
cdr3_nt: TGTGCCAGCAGTGACCCGTCGGAGGACCGGCAGTTCTTC

clone_size: once
v_call: TRBV10-1
j_call: TRBJ2-2
d_call: -
cdr3_aa: CASSGSRYSNTGELFF
cdr3_nt: TGCGCCAGCAGTGGCTCAAGGTATTCGAACACCGGGGAGCTGTTTTTT

clone_size: -
v_call: TRBV4-1
j_call: TRBJ2-1
d_call: TRBD2
cdr3_aa: CASSLKAGDTSGWTGEQFF
cdr3_nt: TGCGCCAGCAGCCTCAAAGCCGGGGACACTAGCGGGTGGACTGGTGAGCAGTTCTTC

clone_size: many
v_call: TRBV12-3/TRBV12-4
j_call: TRBJ2-3
d_call: -
cdr3_aa: CASSSQGARTDTQYF
cdr3_nt: TGTGCCAGCAGTTCCCAAGGAGCGCGCACAGATACGCAGTATTTT

clone_size: -
v_call: TRBV28
j_call: TRBJ1-6
d_call: -
cdr3_aa: CASRGISHSPLHF
cdr3_nt: TGTGCCAGCAGGGGGATTAGCCATTCACCCCTCCACTTT

clone_size: few
v_call: TRBV7-9
j_call: TRBJ2-5
d_call: TRBD2
cdr3_aa: CASSGLAGNQETQYF
cdr3_nt: TGTGCCAGCAGCGGACTAGCGGGGAACCAAGAGACCCAGTACTTC

clone_size: -
v_call: TRBV4-1
j_call: TRBJ2-1
d_call: TRBD1
cdr3_aa: CASSKAGTGGWDEQFF
cdr3_nt: TGCGCCAGCAGCAAAGCCGGGACAGGGGGCTGGGATGAGCAGTTCTTC

clone_size: -
v_call: TRBV28
j_call: TRBJ2-6
d_call: -
cdr3_aa: CANSLHSPPGANVLTF
cdr3_nt: TGTGCCAACAGTCTACACAGTCCCCCTGGGGCCAACGTCCTGACCTTC

clone_size: -
v_call: TRBV12-3/TRBV12-4
j_call: TRBJ2-7
d_call: -
cdr3_aa: CASSLVSQGGYEQYF
cdr3_nt: TGTGCCAGCAGTTTGGTTAGCCAGGGGGGCTACGAGCAGTACTTC

clone_size: few
v_call: TRBV4-3
j_call: TRBJ2-4
d_call: TRBD2
cdr3_aa: CASSQDRLAGAKNIQYF
cdr3_nt: TGCGCCAGCAGCCAAGATCGACTAGCGGGAGCCAAAAACATTCAGTACTTC

clone_size: many
v_call: TRBV4-3
j_call: TRBJ2-3
d_call: TRBD2
cdr3_aa: CASSQGLGSDTQYF
cdr3_nt: TGCGCCAGCAGCCAGGGACTAGGCTCGGATACGCAGTATTTT

clone_size: few
v_call: TRBV7-9
j_call: TRBJ1-2
d_call: -
cdr3_aa: CASSPSASGYTF
cdr3_nt: TGTGCCAGCAGCCCGTCGGCGTCTGGCTACACCTTC

clone_size: -
v_call: TRBV11-2
j_call: TRBJ2-3
d_call: TRBD2
cdr3_aa: CISSYGLAFTATQYF
cdr3_nt: TGTATCAGCAGCTACGGACTAGCGTTCACAGCTACGCAGTATTTT

clone_size: -
v_call: TRBV29-1
j_call: TRBJ1-5
d_call: -
cdr3_aa: CSVVSDPDQPQHF
cdr3_nt: TGCAGTGTTGTAAGTGACCCTGATCAGCCCCAGCATTTT

clone_size: -
v_call: TRBV13
j_call: TRBJ2-7
d_call: TRBD1
cdr3_aa: CASSLPGQGIHERYF
cdr3_nt: TGTGCCAGCAGCTTACCCGGACAGGGGATCCACGAGCGGTACTTC

clone_size: many
v_call: TRBV6-6
j_call: TRBJ1-1
d_call: -
cdr3_aa: CASSLQVNTEAFF
cdr3_nt: TGTGCCAGCAGCTTACAGGTCAACACTGAAGCTTTCTTT

clone_size: many
v_call: TRBV6-1
j_call: TRBJ1-4
d_call: -
cdr3_aa: CASSEGGGNEKLFF
cdr3_nt: TGTGCCAGCAGTGAGGGCGGGGGGAACGAAAAACTGTTTTTT

clone_size: many
v_call: TRBV11-2
j_call: TRBJ2-7
d_call: TRBD2
cdr3_aa: CASSNRLAGPYEQYF
cdr3_nt: TGTGCCAGCAGCAATCGACTAGCGGGGCCCTACGAGCAGTACTTC

clone_size: -
v_call: TRBV4-1
j_call: TRBJ2-7
d_call: -
cdr3_aa: CAGSPAPQQGAAYEQYF
cdr3_nt: TGCGCCGGCAGCCCGGCACCCCAACAAGGGGCGGCCTACGAGCAGTACTTC

clone_size: many
v_call: TRBV6-5
j_call: TRBJ1-4
d_call: -
cdr3_aa: CASRRGGATNEKLFF
cdr3_nt: TGTGCCAGCCGGAGAGGAGGTGCAACTAATGAAAAACTGTTTTTT

clone_size: once
v_call: TRBV7-8
j_call: TRBJ2-3
d_call: TRBD2
cdr3_aa: CASSFAVGGKTDTQYF
cdr3_nt: TGTGCCAGCAGCTTTGCAGTGGGAGGGAAGACAGATACGCAGTATTTT

clone_size: few
v_call: TRBV4-1
j_call: TRBJ1-1
d_call: -
cdr3_aa: CASSHYREDTEAFF
cdr3_nt: TGCGCCAGCAGCCATTATAGGGAAGACACTGAAGCTTTCTTT

clone_size: many
v_call: TRBV29-1
j_call: TRBJ2-7
d_call: -
cdr3_aa: CSVEDGQPYEQYF
cdr3_nt: TGCAGCGTTGAAGACGGTCAGCCCTACGAGCAGTACTTC

clone_size: -
v_call: TRBV7-9
j_call: TRBJ2-7
d_call: -
cdr3_aa: CASNFGQPSYEQCF
cdr3_nt: TGTGCCAGCAACTTCGGACAGCCTTCCTACGAGCAGTGCTTC

clone_size: -
v_call: TRBV11-2
j_call: TRBJ2-3
d_call: TRBD1
cdr3_aa: CDSKVDRAVVLDTQYF
cdr3_nt: TGTGACAGCAAAGTCGACAGGGCGGTTGTCTTGGATACGCAGTATTTT

clone_size: -
v_call: TRBV28
j_call: TRBJ1-1
d_call: TRBD1
cdr3_aa: CASSNRGKNTEAFF
cdr3_nt: TGTGCCAGCAGCAACAGGGGAAAAAACACTGAAGCTTTCTTT

clone_size: -
v_call: TRBV28
j_call: TRBJ2-1
d_call: TRBD1
cdr3_aa: CANRGSSYNEQFF
cdr3_nt: TGTGCCAACAGGGGTAGCTCCTACAATGAGCAGTTCTTC

clone_size: -
v_call: TRBV4-3
j_call: TRBJ1-6
d_call: -
cdr3_aa: CTSSQDVAQHPLHF
cdr3_nt: TGCACCAGCAGCCAAGATGTCGCTCAGCATCCCCTCCACTTT

clone_size: few
v_call: TRBV6-1
j_call: TRBJ2-1
d_call: -
cdr3_aa: CASSRSETGYNEQFF
cdr3_nt: TGTGCCAGCAGCAGGTCCGAGACAGGTTACAATGAGCAGTTCTTC

clone_size: -
v_call: TRBV11-2
j_call: TRBJ2-1
d_call: -
cdr3_aa: CASSFKYHGGNKQFF
cdr3_nt: TGTGCCAGCAGCTTTAAATACCACGGAGGGAATAAGCAGTTCTTC

clone_size: few
v_call: TRBV6-5
j_call: TRBJ2-6
d_call: TRBD2
cdr3_aa: CASTLLAGGNGANVLTF
cdr3_nt: TGTGCCAGCACTCTACTAGCGGGAGGAAATGGGGCCAACGTCCTGACTTTC

clone_size: -
v_call: TRBV5-6
j_call: TRBJ1-4
d_call: -
cdr3_aa: CASSLSSPHYNEKLFF
cdr3_nt: TGTGCCAGCAGCTTGTCGAGCCCTCACTACAATGAAAAACTGTTTTTT

clone_size: -
v_call: TRBV7-8
j_call: TRBJ2-2
d_call: -
cdr3_aa: CASSLVGANTGELFF
cdr3_nt: TGTGCCAGCAGCTTAGTTGGGGCGAACACCGGGGAGCTGTTTTTT

clone_size: -
v_call: TRBV11-1
j_call: TRBJ1-1
d_call: -
cdr3_aa: CASSLNQGHAEAFF
cdr3_nt: TGTGCCAGCAGCTTAAACCAAGGGCACGCTGAAGCTTTCTTT

clone_size: -
v_call: TRBV6-5
j_call: TRBJ2-3
d_call: -
cdr3_aa: CASSASMASTGTDTQYF
cdr3_nt: TGTGCCAGCAGTGCCTCAATGGCCTCTACTGGCACAGATACGCAGTATTTT

clone_size: -
v_call: TRBV14
j_call: TRBJ2-5
d_call: -
cdr3_aa: CASRYGGRETQYF
cdr3_nt: TGTGCCAGCAGATACGGAGGGAGAGAGACCCAGTACTTC

clone_size: -
v_call: TRBV12-5
j_call: TRBJ2-7
d_call: -
cdr3_aa: CASGLDHGHEQYF
cdr3_nt: TGTGCTAGTGGTTTGGACCACGGACACGAGCAGTACTTC

clone_size: -
v_call: TRBV12-3/TRBV12-4
j_call: TRBJ1-1
d_call: -
cdr3_aa: CASSLSNTEAFF
cdr3_nt: TGTGCCAGCAGTCTTTCGAACACTGAAGCTTTCTTT

clone_size: many
v_call: TRBV11-2
j_call: TRBJ2-7
d_call: TRBD2
cdr3_aa: CASSYVAGAGEQYF
cdr3_nt: TGTGCCAGCAGCTACGTGGCGGGAGCGGGTGAGCAGTACTTC

clone_size: -
v_call: TRBV4-3
j_call: TRBJ1-6
d_call: TRBD1
cdr3_aa: CASSSRDRARNSPLHF
cdr3_nt: TGCGCCAGCAGCTCCCGGGACAGGGCAAGGAATTCACCCCTCCACTTT

clone_size: many
v_call: TRBV29-1
j_call: TRBJ1-2
d_call: TRBD1
cdr3_aa: CSVDKGTACAF
cdr3_nt: TGCAGCGTTGATAAAGGGACAGCGTGTGCCTTC

clone_size: -
v_call: TRBV13
j_call: TRBJ1-2
d_call: -
cdr3_aa: CASSRGETAYGYTF
cdr3_nt: TGTGCCAGCAGCCGAGGAGAGACAGCCTATGGCTACACCTTC

clone_size: -
v_call: TRBV11-3
j_call: TRBJ1-2
d_call: TRBD1
cdr3_aa: CASGGQDLQGGYTF
cdr3_nt: TGTGCCAGCGGTGGACAGGACCTTCAAGGGGGCTACACCTTC